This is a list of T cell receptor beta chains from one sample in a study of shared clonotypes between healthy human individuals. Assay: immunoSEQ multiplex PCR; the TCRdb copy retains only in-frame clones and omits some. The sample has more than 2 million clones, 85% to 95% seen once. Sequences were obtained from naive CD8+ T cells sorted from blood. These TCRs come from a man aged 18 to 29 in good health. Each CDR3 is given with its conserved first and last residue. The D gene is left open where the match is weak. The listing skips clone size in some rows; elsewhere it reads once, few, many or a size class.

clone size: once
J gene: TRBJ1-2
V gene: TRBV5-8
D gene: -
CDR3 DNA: TGTGCCAGCAGCTTGGTCGACAGCTACACCTTC
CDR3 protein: CASSLVDSYTF

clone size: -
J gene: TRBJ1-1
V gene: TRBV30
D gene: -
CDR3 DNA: TGTGCCTGGAGTTATATGAACACTGAAGCTTTCTTT
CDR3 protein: CAWSYMNTEAFF

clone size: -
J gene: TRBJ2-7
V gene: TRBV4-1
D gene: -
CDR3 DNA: TGCGCCAGCAGCCAAGAAGTGTATGACTACGAGCAGTACTTC
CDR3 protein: CASSQEVYDYEQYF

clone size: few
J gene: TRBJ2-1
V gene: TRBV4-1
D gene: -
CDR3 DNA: TGCGCCAGCAGCCAAGGGACAGACAATGAGCAGTTCTTC
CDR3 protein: CASSQGTDNEQFF

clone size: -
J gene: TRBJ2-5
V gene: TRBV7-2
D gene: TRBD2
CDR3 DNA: TGTGCCAGCAGCGGTAGCGGGGGGGCATTAGAGACCCAGTACTTC
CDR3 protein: CASSGSGGALETQYF

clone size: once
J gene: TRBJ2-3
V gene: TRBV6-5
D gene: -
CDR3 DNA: TGTGCCAGCAGCCCGACCGGGTTGCAGATGGATACGCAGTATTTT
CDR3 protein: CASSPTGLQMDTQYF

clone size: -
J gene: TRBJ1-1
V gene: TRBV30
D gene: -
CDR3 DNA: TGTGCCTGGAGTGTATCCGGGGTGGTCACTGAAGCTTTCTTT
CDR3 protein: CAWSVSGVVTEAFF

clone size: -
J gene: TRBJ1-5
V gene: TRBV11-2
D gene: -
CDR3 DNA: TGTGCCAGCAGCGCTTGGGGGGATCAGCCCCAGCATTTT
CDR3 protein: CASSAWGDQPQHF

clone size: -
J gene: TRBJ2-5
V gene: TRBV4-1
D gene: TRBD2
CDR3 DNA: TGCGCCAGCAGCCTAGAAGGGACTAGCGGGGGCGAAGAGACCCAGTACTTC
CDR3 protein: CASSLEGTSGGEETQYF

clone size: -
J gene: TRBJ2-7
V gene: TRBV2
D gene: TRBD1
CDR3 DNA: TGTGCCAGCAGTGAAGCCCCCGGGACAGGGATCTACGAGCAGTACTTC
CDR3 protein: CASSEAPGTGIYEQYF

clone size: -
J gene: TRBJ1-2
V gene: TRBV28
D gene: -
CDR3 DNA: TGTGCCAGCAGAAGTCGAGATGGACAGCGAACCCCCTATGGCTACACCTTC
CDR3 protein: CASRSRDGQRTPYGYTF

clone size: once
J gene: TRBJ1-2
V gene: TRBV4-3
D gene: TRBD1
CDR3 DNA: TGCGCCAGCAGCCAATATACAGGGGGCTATGGCTACACCTTC
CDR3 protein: CASSQYTGGYGYTF

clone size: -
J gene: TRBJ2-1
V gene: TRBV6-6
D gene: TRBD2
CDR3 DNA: TGTGCCAGCAGTTACTCGATTAGCGGGAGTTTCGATGAGCAGTTCTTC
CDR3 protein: CASSYSISGSFDEQFF

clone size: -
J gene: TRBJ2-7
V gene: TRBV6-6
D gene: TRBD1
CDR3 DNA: TGTGCCAGCAGCCTTCCCGACAGGGTCAGCTACGAGCAGTACTTC
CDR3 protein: CASSLPDRVSYEQYF

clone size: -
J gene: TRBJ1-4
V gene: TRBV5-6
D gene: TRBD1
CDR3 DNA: TGTGCCAGCAGCGACGACAGGGAGGGTGAAAAACTGTTTTTT
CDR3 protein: CASSDDREGEKLFF

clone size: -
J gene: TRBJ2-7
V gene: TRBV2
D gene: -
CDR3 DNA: TGTGCCAGCAGTATTATAGGGGGGTACGAGCAGTACTTC
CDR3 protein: CASSIIGGYEQYF

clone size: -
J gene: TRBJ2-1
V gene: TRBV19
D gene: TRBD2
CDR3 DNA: TGTGCCAGTAGATTAGGACTAGCGGTAAACAATGAGCAGTTCTTC
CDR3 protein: CASRLGLAVNNEQFF

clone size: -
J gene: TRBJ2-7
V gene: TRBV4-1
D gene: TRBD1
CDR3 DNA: TGCGCCAGCAGCCGCTCCGCCGGGACAGGGTTATACGAGCAGTACTTC
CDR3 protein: CASSRSAGTGLYEQYF

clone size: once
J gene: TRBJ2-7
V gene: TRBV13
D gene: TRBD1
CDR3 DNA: TGTGCCAGCAGCCACCGGACAGGGGGTAGCTCCTACGAGCAGTACTTC
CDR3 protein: CASSHRTGGSSYEQYF

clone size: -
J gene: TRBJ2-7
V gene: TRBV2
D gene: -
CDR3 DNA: TGTGCCAGCCGGTACAGGCCGACCTACGAGCAGTACTTC
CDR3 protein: CASRYRPTYEQYF

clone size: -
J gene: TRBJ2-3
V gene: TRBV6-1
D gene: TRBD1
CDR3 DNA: TGTGCCAGCAGTGAAACCAGGACAGGGGACATTAGTGCTAGCACAGATACGCAGTATTTT
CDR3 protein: CASSETRTGDISASTDTQYF

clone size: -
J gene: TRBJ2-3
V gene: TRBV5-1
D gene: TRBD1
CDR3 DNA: TGCGCCAGCAGCTTGCGTGGACAGGGTCTTTTTAGCACAGATACGCAGTATTTT
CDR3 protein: CASSLRGQGLFSTDTQYF

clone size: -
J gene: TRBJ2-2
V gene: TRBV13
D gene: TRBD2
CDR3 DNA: TGTGCCAGCAGCCCAGGACTAGCGGGAGTTACCGGGGAGCTGTTTTTT
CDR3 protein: CASSPGLAGVTGELFF

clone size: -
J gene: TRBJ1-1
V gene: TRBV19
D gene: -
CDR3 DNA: TGTGCCAGTAAGGTGGAAGTTGGGCTCCGGAACACTGAAGCTTTCTTT
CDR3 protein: CASKVEVGLRNTEAFF

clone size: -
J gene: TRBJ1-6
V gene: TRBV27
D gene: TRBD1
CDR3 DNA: TGTGCCAGCAGTTGGGACAGCTCCTATAATTCACCCCTCCACTTT
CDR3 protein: CASSWDSSYNSPLHF